This T cell receptor beta chain was profiled in a study of CD8+CD57+ T cells in acquired aplastic anemia. In the study overall: The DNA of sorted CD4+ and CD8+ cells averaged roughly 3.2 ug.

TCR beta VDJ and CDR3 profiling used genomic DNA as template. TCRdb recomputed calls from the reads with MiXCR, one row per CDR3 protein. The sample has 150,000 or so distinct CDR3 sequences, 45% to 55% seen once; the top ten hold about 1.2%. Germline values: CDR1 LNHDA, CDR2 SQIVND (reference sequence). The V end lost 0 bases, the J end lost 3 bases, and 9 bases lay between the germline ends. This CDR3 comprises 14 residues. This clonotype came up a few times. What it binds is unknown. Patients picked for sequencing had shown CD8+CD57+ cell expansion detected by flow cytometry. General study findings and limits: The same twenty-nine CD8+ CDR3 sequences occurred in patients and in controls.

The sequence derives from a human donor with aplastic anemia. The chain joins TRBV19 to TRBJ2-7; D gene ambiguous. Sequencing was performed on sorted CD4+, CD8+, or CD8+CD57+ T cells (not recorded which) from PBMCs. The CDR3 nucleotides are TGTGCCAGTAGTATAGACGAGGATCACTACGAGCAGTACTTC. This gives the protein CASSIDEDHYEQYF.